The rows below give T cell receptor beta chains drawn from one sample of a study of post-analysis software for immune sequencing data. TCRdb independently ran MiXCR on the PCR reads; one entry per CDR3 protein. The table has around 200,000 distinct CDR3 sequences, roughly 30% seen once; the top ten hold roughly 3.5%. Source material: blood. The receptors here all came from a girl under 18 with multiple sclerosis. Both conserved end residues are part of each CDR3. D genes are given only for firm matches. Size is omitted from some rows. Given values are once, few, many or a class for expanded clones.

clone size,D gene,J gene,V gene,CDR3 protein,CDR3 DNA
few,NA,TRBJ1-1,TRBV5-1,CASSPQINTEAFF,TGCGCCAGCAGCCCTCAGATAAACACTGAAGCTTTCTTT
NA,NA,TRBJ1-6,TRBV3-1,CASSQDGKYNSPLHF,TGTGCCAGCAGCCAAGACGGAAAATATAATTCACCCCTCCACTTT
NA,TRBD2,TRBJ2-7,TRBV27,CASSHGRGQEAQYF,TGTGCCAGCAGCCACGGGAGGGGTCAAGAGGCCCAGTACTTC
many,TRBD1,TRBJ1-4,TRBV5-1,CASSLRTGLNEKLFF,TGCGCCAGCAGCTTAAGGACAGGCCTTAATGAAAAACTGTTTTTT
many,NA,TRBJ2-7,TRBV28,CASSPPLWGLSYEQYF,TGTGCCAGCAGTCCCCCATTGTGGGGGCTCTCCTACGAGCAGTACTTC
many,NA,TRBJ2-6,TRBV15,CATSRDLGAGANVLTF,TGTGCCACCAGCAGAGATCTGGGGGCTGGGGCCAACGTCCTGACTTTC
many,TRBD1,TRBJ2-1,TRBV7-3,CASSEGTAKYNEQFF,TGTGCCAGCAGCGAGGGGACAGCAAAATACAATGAGCAGTTCTTC
many,NA,TRBJ2-7,TRBV10-3,CAISPPGRTYEQYF,TGTGCCATCAGTCCTCCGGGACGGACATACGAGCAGTACTTC
few,TRBD1,TRBJ1-2,TRBV29-1,CSAGQGGGYTF,TGCAGCGCTGGACAGGGCGGTGGCTACACCTTC
NA,TRBD2,TRBJ2-1,TRBV20-1,CSVPVGTRINEQFF,TGCAGTGTGCCGGTTGGGACTAGAATCAATGAGCAGTTCTTC
NA,TRBD1,TRBJ1-6,TRBV6-2/TRBV6-3,CASSTGQGVGSPLHF,TGTGCCAGCAGTACCGGACAGGGGGTGGGTTCACCCCTCCACTTT
NA,NA,TRBJ2-6,TRBV9,CASSVEGQGNVLTF,TGTGCCAGCAGCGTAGAGGGGCAGGGCAACGTCCTGACTTTC
many,TRBD2,TRBJ2-1,TRBV20-1,CSARIAGGNEQFF,TGCAGTGCTCGAATAGCGGGAGGGAATGAGCAGTTCTTC
few,TRBD1,TRBJ1-2,TRBV9,CASSGSQGAGYTF,TGTGCCAGCAGCGGGAGCCAGGGGGCTGGCTACACCTTC
many,NA,TRBJ1-2,TRBV12-3/TRBV12-4,CASGIQENYGYTF,TGTGCCAGCGGAATACAGGAGAACTATGGCTACACCTTC
NA,TRBD2,TRBJ2-1,TRBV20-1,CSARDQGVAGGYYNEQFF,TGCAGTGCTCGCGACCAGGGAGTAGCGGGGGGTTATTACAATGAGCAGTTCTTC
many,NA,TRBJ2-1,TRBV6-2/TRBV6-3,CASRQQGLGEQFF,TGTGCCAGCAGACAACAGGGTCTTGGTGAGCAGTTCTTC
many,NA,TRBJ2-3,TRBV5-1,CASSLSATFTDTQYF,TGCGCCAGCAGCTTGTCGGCTACCTTCACAGATACGCAGTATTTT
many,NA,TRBJ2-7,TRBV12-3/TRBV12-4,CASRRQGFYEQYF,TGTGCCAGCAGGCGCCAGGGCTTTTACGAGCAGTACTTC
many,NA,TRBJ2-7,TRBV20-1,CSASGTHTYEQYF,TGCAGTGCTTCCGGGACACACACCTACGAGCAGTACTTC
many,TRBD2,TRBJ2-7,TRBV20-1,CSAAGLAVSYEQYF,TGCAGTGCCGCGGGGCTAGCGGTCTCCTACGAGCAGTACTTC
NA,TRBD1,TRBJ1-4,TRBV10-3,CATSGQGNEKLFF,TGTGCCACCAGTGGACAGGGGAATGAAAAACTGTTTTTT
NA,TRBD1,TRBJ1-1,TRBV5-1,CASSRTGGGTEAFF,TGCGCCAGCAGTCGCACAGGGGGGGGCACTGAAGCTTTCTTT
few,NA,TRBJ1-2,TRBV7-9,CASSLVVAANYGYTF,TGTGCCAGCAGCTTAGTGGTCGCCGCTAACTATGGCTACACCTTC
few,TRBD2,TRBJ2-7,TRBV5-1,CASSLFGGGQYEQYF,TGCGCCAGCAGCTTGTTCGGCGGGGGGCAATACGAGCAGTACTTC